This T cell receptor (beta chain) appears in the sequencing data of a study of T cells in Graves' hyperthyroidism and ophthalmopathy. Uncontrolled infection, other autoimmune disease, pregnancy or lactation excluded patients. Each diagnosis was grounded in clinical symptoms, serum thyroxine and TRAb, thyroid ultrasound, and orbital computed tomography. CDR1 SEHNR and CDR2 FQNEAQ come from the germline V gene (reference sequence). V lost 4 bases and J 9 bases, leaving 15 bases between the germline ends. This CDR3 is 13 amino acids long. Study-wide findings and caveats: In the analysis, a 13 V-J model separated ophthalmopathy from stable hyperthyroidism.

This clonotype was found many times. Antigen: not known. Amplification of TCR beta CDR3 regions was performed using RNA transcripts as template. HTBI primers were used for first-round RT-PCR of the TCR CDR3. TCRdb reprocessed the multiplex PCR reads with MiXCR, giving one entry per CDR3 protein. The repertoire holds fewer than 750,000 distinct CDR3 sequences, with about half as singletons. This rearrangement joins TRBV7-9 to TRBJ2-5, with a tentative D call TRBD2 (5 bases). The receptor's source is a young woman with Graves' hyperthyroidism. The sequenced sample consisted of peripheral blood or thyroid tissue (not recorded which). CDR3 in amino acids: CASSYYGDYPQYF. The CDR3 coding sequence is TGTGCCAGCAGCTATTATGGCGACTATCCCCAGTACTTC. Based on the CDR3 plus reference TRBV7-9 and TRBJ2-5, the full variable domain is DTGVSQNPRHKITKRGQNVTFRCDPISEHNRLYWYRQTLGQGPEFLTYFQNEAQLEKSRLLSDRFSAERPKGSFSTLEIQRTEQGDSAMYLCASSYYGDYPQYFGPGTRLLVL.